A single sample gave rise to the 5 T cell receptor beta chains below, sequenced in a study of neoadjuvant anti-PD-1 for oral cavity cancer. Sample time point: after neoadjuvant nivolumab, at surgical resection. Libraries were prepared by immunoSEQ multiplex PCR; TCRdb keeps only in-frame clonotypes and omits some of them. The sample has about 72,000 clones; 85% are singletons. The input for sequencing was PBMCs, taken after nivolumab (anti-PD-1) treatment. The receptors shown here come from a person aged 35-79 years with oral cavity squamous cell carcinoma.

This clone appeared a single time. The chain links TRBV19 to TRBJ1-3; D uncertain. This CDR3 is built from 12 residues. With 8 bases removed from V and 0 bases from J, the gap between germline ends came to 5 bases. Germline assignment: CDR1 LNHDA and CDR2 SQIVND (reference sequence). CDR3 region: CASSGSGNTIYF. CDR3 nucleotide sequence: TGTGCCAGTTCCGGCTCTGGAAACACCATATATTTT.

The V call is TRBV2, the J call TRBJ2-7; 10 bases line up with TRBD2. With 5 bases clipped from V and 2 bases from J, the junction kept 3 bases outside the gene matches. The germline gives CDR1 SNHLY, CDR2 FYNNEI. This CDR3 comprises 14 residues. CDR3 loop: CASSPLAGAYEQYF. The CDR3 bases are TGTGCCAGCAGTCCCCTAGCGGGAGCCTACGAGCAGTACTTC.

This chain connects TRBV28 to TRBJ2-5; perhaps D is TRBD1 or TRBD2 (6 bases each). The CDR3 runs to 15 residues. Trimming stripped 3 bases from V and 4 bases from J, with 15 bases between. The germline gives CDR1 MDHEN, CDR2 SYDVKM. The CDR3 here is CASSFGGFLRETQYF. As DNA, the CDR3 is TGTGCCAGCAGTTTCGGGGGCTTCCTGAGAGAGACCCAGTACTTC.

This sequence joins TRBV28 and TRBJ1-5, with D unclear. The germline gives CDR1 MDHEN, CDR2 SYDVKM. Trimming pared 5 bases from V and 5 bases from J, leaving 4 bases between. CDR3 size: 11 residues. The CDR3 reads CASSRDQPQHF. In DNA form, the CDR3 reads TGTGCCAGCAGTCGCGATCAGCCCCAGCATTTT.

The V gene is TRBV6-5, the J gene TRBJ2-3; D remains unclear. Germline assignment: CDR1 MNHEY and CDR2 SVGAGI. The ends were cut back, 2 bases at V and 2 bases at J, with 8 bases in the middle. This CDR3 is built from 14 residues. DNA for the CDR3: TGTGCCAGCAGTTACCTTCAGATCACAGATACGCAGTATTTT. Protein: CASSYLQITDTQYF.